What follows are 29 T cell receptor beta chains derived from one specimen sequenced in a study of T cells in Graves' hyperthyroidism and ophthalmopathy (dated 2019 in TCRdb). Library preparation was by multiplex PCR. Sequencer: Illumina HiSeq 2000. Amplification of TCR beta CDR3 regions was carried out from RNA transcripts. The TCR CDR3 was subjected to a first round of RT-PCR using the HTBI primer set and the Qiagen OneStep RT-PCR kit. TCRdb trimmed the raw reads at Q25, called clones with MiXCR and kept productive beta chains. When rows share a CDR3 protein, they turn into one entry using the most common DNA and genes. The sample includes about 360,000 distinct CDR3 sequences, with less than 15% observed a single time. Together, the top ten hold about 9.1% of the sample. Sample: blood. The source of these receptors is a woman under 30 with Graves' hyperthyroidism.

At least ten counts were recorded for this clonotype. The chain combines TRBV6-1 with TRBJ1-1; D remains unclear. Trimming pared 1 base from V and 3 bases from J, leaving 12 bases between. The CDR3 sequence is 15 residues long. Germline V gene lookup returns CDR1 MNHNS and CDR2 SASEGT. The CDR3 DNA is TGTGCCAGCAGTGAAGGTGGCGGGTGGGACACTGAAGCTTTCTTT. Its protein is CASSEGGGWDTEAFF.

The V gene is TRBV29-1, the J gene TRBJ2-7; tentative D call: TRBD1 (5 bases). Germline loops: CDR1 SQVTM, CDR2 ANQGSEA. This CDR3 comprises 14 residues. V was pared by 5 bases and J by 0 bases, with 14 bases between. The CDR3 is CSVIRQKSSYEQYF. The CDR3 nucleotides are TGCAGCGTTATACGACAGAAAAGCTCCTACGAGCAGTACTTC.

Ten or more counts support this clonotype. The rearrangement links TRBV28 to TRBJ1-6; 7 nucleotides agree with TRBD1. The CDR3 runs 24 residues. V lost 7 bases, J lost 0 bases, and 30 bases stayed unmatched. CDR1 is MDHEN and CDR2 is SYDVKM in the germline V gene. The CDR3: CASTYRPGTVLKQQGFSYNSPLHF. In DNA form, the CDR3 reads TGTGCCAGCACCTATCGACCGGGGACAGTACTAAAACAACAAGGATTCTCCTATAATTCACCCCTCCACTTT.

There are many counts of this clonotype. The J gene is TRBJ2-1, the V gene TRBV6-1; the match to TRBD2 covers 9 bases. This CDR3 is 24 amino acids long. J was trimmed by 0 bases and V by 4 bases; bases with no gene match: 28. CDR1 is MNHNS, CDR2 SASEGT, per germline. The CDR3 nucleotides read TGTGCCAGCAGTGGGGCAACGGGGGTGTCGCTAGCGGGATCGTATTTCAGCTCCTACAATGAGCAGTTCTTC. Its translation is CASSGATGVSLAGSYFSSYNEQFF.

This clonotype showed up many times. The chain uses TRBV6-1 and TRBJ2-7; a weak D match, TRBD1 (5 bases). Looked up from germline, CDR1 is MNHNS and CDR2 is SASEGT. With 8 bases removed from V and 6 bases from J, the gap between germline ends came to 20 bases. The CDR3 has 14 amino acids. CDR3 region: CASGEGATPLEQYF. CDR3 nucleotide sequence: TGTGCCAGCGGCGAAGGGGCAACTCCGCTCGAGCAGTACTTC.

This clonotype has ten or more counts. This chain links TRBV28 with TRBJ1-1, with TRBD1 as a possible D gene (5 bases). CDR1 and CDR2 from the germline V gene are MDHEN and SYDVKM. V lost 11 bases and J lost 1, with 11 bases in between. CDR3 length: 12 residues. DNA of the CDR3: TGTGCCGCACAGCAGGGGAACACTGAAGCTTTCTTT. This sequence encodes CAAQQGNTEAFF.

This clonotype came up many times. The chain employs TRBV28 and TRBJ1-5, with D maybe TRBD1 (6 bases). This CDR3 region has 13 residues. The germline V and J ends were trimmed by 7 bases and 5 bases, with 12 bases remaining between them. Germline V gene lookup returns CDR1 MDHEN and CDR2 SYDVKM. The CDR3 sequence is CASNWGAHQPQHF. CDR3 coding DNA: TGTGCCAGCAACTGGGGGGCACATCAGCCCCAGCATTTT.

In its sample, this clonotype was seen a few times. The chain combines TRBV20-1 with TRBJ1-4; a possible D gene is TRBD1 (5 bases). The CDR3 has 14 residues. Between the trimmed V and J ends, which lost 3 bases and 8 bases, there was a span of 16 bases. CDR1 is DFQATT, CDR2 SNEGSKA, per germline (reference sequence). As DNA, the CDR3 is TGCAGTGCTAGGGGGCAGGGATCGGGGGAAAAACTGTTTTTT. Residues: CSARGQGSGEKLFF.

The rearrangement links TRBV20-1 to TRBJ2-3; D remains ambiguous. V gave up 6 bases and J gave up 0 bases, with 7 bases separating them. Germline CDR1 reads DFQATT; CDR2 reads SNEGSKA (reference sequence). The CDR3 spans 12 residues. CDR3 nucleotides: TGCAGTGCCACCGAAAGCACAGATACGCAGTATTTT. Its protein product is CSATESTDTQYF.

At least ten counts were recorded for this clonotype. The chain couples TRBV24-1 to TRBJ2-1, with D perhaps TRBD1 (7 bases). The CDR3 runs to 17 residues. Germline values: CDR1 KGHDR, CDR2 SFDVKD. V shed 3 bases and J shed 6 bases, with 20 bases lying between them. The CDR3 sequence: CATSDPQGGRPFNEQFF. CDR3 in DNA: TGTGCCACCAGTGATCCCCAGGGGGGAAGGCCTTTCAATGAGCAGTTCTTC.

This clonotype was detected ten times or more. The V call is TRBV28, the J call TRBJ2-2, with D perhaps matching TRBD2 (5 bases). Germline values: CDR1 MDHEN, CDR2 SYDVKM. Trimming removed 4 bases from V and 0 bases from J, with 21 bases in between. This CDR3 is 19 amino acids long. The CDR3 sequence: CASSWGLKRGLTNTGELFF. CDR3 bases: TGTGCCAGCAGTTGGGGTTTAAAGCGCGGGCTAACGAACACCGGGGAGCTGTTTTTT.

This clonotype turned up a few times. The J gene is TRBJ2-5, the V gene TRBV29-1; TRBD2 matches 10 bases. Germline V gene sequence: CDR1 SQVTM, CDR2 ANQGSEA. The CDR3 loop spans 17 amino acids. The J segment lost 1 base and the V segment lost 3 bases, leaving 11 bases of the junction unmatched. The CDR3 DNA reads as TGCAGCGTTGAGAGGGGGTCTAGCGGGAGCCTCCAAGAGACCCAGTACTTC. Translated: CSVERGSSGSLQETQYF. Using reference TRBV29-1 and TRBJ2-5 for the parts outside the CDR3, the full variable domain is SAVISQKPSRDICQRGTSLTIQCQVDSQVTMMFWYRQQPGQSLTLIATANQGSEATYESGFVIDKFPISRPNLTFSTLTVSNMSPEDSSIYLCSVERGSSGSLQETQYFGPGTRLLVL.

In this sample, this clonotype turned up a few times. The chain carries TRBV5-5 and TRBJ2-1, with D tentatively TRBD1 (6 bases). The CDR3 runs to 17 residues. Per the germline V gene, CDR1 is SGHKS and CDR2 is YYEKEE (reference sequence). V lost 2 bases and J 0 bases, leaving 15 bases between the germline ends. As DNA, the CDR3 is TGTGCCAGCAGCTTAACGAGGGGGACGGTCTCCTACAATGAGCAGTTCTTC. It is translated as CASSLTRGTVSYNEQFF.

The genes are TRBV15 and TRBJ2-3; a possible D gene is TRBD2 (6 bases). Per germline, CDR1 LNHNV and CDR2 YYDKDF (reference sequence). The V gene lost 0 bases and the J gene lost 1 base, with 8 bases spanning the gap. This CDR3 contains 15 residues. The CDR3 DNA sequence: TGTGCCACCAGCAGAGAGTGGGGGGGCACAGATACGCAGTATTTT. Amino acid sequence: CATSREWGGTDTQYF.

This clonotype was detected ten times or more. The chain uses TRBV7-6 and TRBJ2-3, with TRBD1 matching over 9 bases. Germline V gives CDR1 SGHVS, CDR2 FNYEAQ. V lost 5 bases, J lost 6 bases, and 6 bases stayed unmatched. This CDR3 is built from 14 residues. The CDR3 sequence is CASSPRTGADTQYF. The CDR3 region has the DNA TGTGCCAGCAGCCCCAGGACAGGGGCCGATACGCAGTATTTT.

This sequence joins TRBV19 and TRBJ2-7; possible D gene TRBD1, 6 bases. There are 13 residues in the CDR3. The V end was cut by 7 bases, the J end by 0 bases, with 10 bases between. CDR1 LNHDA and CDR2 SQIVND come from the germline V gene (reference sequence). CDR3 in amino acids: CASKGGPSYEQYF. In nucleotides, the CDR3 is TGTGCCAGTAAAGGGGGACCCTCCTACGAGCAGTACTTC.

This clonotype showed up many times. V gene TRBV28 combines with J gene TRBJ2-1; D is perhaps TRBD2 (5 bases). Germline lookup yields CDR1 MDHEN and CDR2 SYDVKM. The V end was cut by 3 bases, the J end by 2 bases, with 14 bases between. The CDR3 has 16 residues. CDR3 amino acids: CASSLDSGWAYNEQFF. The CDR3, as DNA: TGTGCCAGCAGTTTGGACTCGGGTTGGGCCTACAATGAGCAGTTCTTC. Based on the CDR3 plus reference TRBV28 and TRBJ2-1, the full variable domain is DVKVTQSSRYLVKRTGEKVFLECVQDMDHENMFWYRQDPGLGLRLIYFSYDVKMKEKGDIPEGYSVSREKKERFSLILESASTNQTSMYLCASSLDSGWAYNEQFFGPGTRLTVL.

This clonotype showed up many times. The chain recombines TRBV30 with TRBJ1-5; D is uncertain. This CDR3 comprises 13 residues. The germline V gene encodes CDR1 GTSNPN and CDR2 SVGIG (reference sequence). The ends were cut back, 0 bases at V and 5 bases at J, with 8 bases in the middle. The CDR3 loop reads CAWSVSGDQPQHF. For the CDR3, the DNA is TGTGCCTGGAGTGTATCGGGAGATCAGCCCCAGCATTTT.

The V gene is TRBV4-2, the J gene TRBJ2-1, with 7 bases lining up with TRBD2. The CDR3 extends over 21 amino acids. CDR1 LGHNA and CDR2 YNFKEQ come from the germline V gene. V dropped 0 bases and J dropped 0; count of bases not matched to a gene: 17. CDR3: CASSQDISWLAVPSSYNEQFF. DNA of the CDR3: TGTGCCAGCAGCCAAGATATAAGTTGGCTAGCGGTACCAAGCTCCTACAATGAGCAGTTCTTC.

This clonotype was seen repeatedly, ten times or more. CDR3 sequence (DNA): TGTGCCAGCAGTGAAGAGGTCTTGGGGGGGACAGGGGCTTTACCCCTCCACTTT. Its protein product is CASSEEVLGGTGALPLHF. The rearrangement links TRBV6-1 to TRBJ1-6; 10 nucleotides align to TRBD1. The CDR3 runs 18 residues. With V trimmed by 1 base and J by 12 bases, 15 bases remained unmatched. Germline-derived CDR1 and CDR2 are MNHNS and SASEGT.

This chain uses TRBV12-5 with TRBJ2-1, with 9 bases aligning to TRBD2. V lost 1 base and J lost 9; bases outside the gene matches: 7. There are 15 residues in the CDR3. CDR1 and CDR2 (germline): LGHNT, FRNRAP. CDR3 in DNA: TGTGCTAGTGGTTTGGGAATAGCGGGAGCCGGTGAGCAGTTCTTC. Translation gives CASGLGIAGAGEQFF.

In its sample, this clonotype was seen many times. The DNA of the CDR3 is TGTGCCAGCAGTGAACTGGGGACAGGTGGGGATACGCAGTATTTT. Its translation is CASSELGTGGDTQYF. The chain has TRBV6-1 and TRBJ2-3; TRBD1 matches 8 bases. Trimming at V came to 2 bases and at J to 6 bases, leaving 7 bases not matched to a gene. The length of the CDR3 is 15 residues. Germline-derived CDR1 and CDR2 are MNHNS and SASEGT.

This clonotype was recorded at least ten times. The gene calls are TRBV20-1 and TRBJ1-2; no clear D gene. Trimming removed 6 bases at V and 0 bases at J, with 14 bases between. The V gene's germline CDR1 is DFQATT and CDR2 SNEGSKA (reference sequence). The CDR3 is made up of 14 amino acids. For the CDR3, the DNA is TGCAGTGCCGTCTTTCGTGCCGCTAACTATGGCTACACCTTC. As protein: CSAVFRAANYGYTF.

The chain links TRBV28 to TRBJ2-2, with 7 bases that match TRBD1. Germline loops: CDR1 MDHEN, CDR2 SYDVKM. With V trimmed by 9 bases and J by 1 base, 8 bases remained unmatched. The CDR3 has 15 residues. The CDR3 DNA reads as TGTGCCAGTCAACCGGGACAGATGAACACCGGGGAGCTGTTTTTT. It translates to CASQPGQMNTGELFF.

This clonotype was counted ten times or more. V usage is TRBV24-1 and J usage is TRBJ2-7, with D unresolved. CDR1 is KGHDR, CDR2 SFDVKD, per germline. The CDR3 length is 15 residues. The V end was cut by 4 bases, the J end by 3 bases, with 15 bases between. This chain's CDR3 is CATSDGQLPDYEQYF. CDR3 in DNA: TGTGCCACCAGTGACGGTCAGCTTCCCGACTACGAGCAGTACTTC.

Many counts were recorded for this clonotype. The rearrangement uses TRBV7-2 and TRBJ1-2; the D is unclear. Germline CDR1 SGHTA, CDR2 FQGNSA. V lost 5 bases to trimming and J lost 9 bases, with 19 bases between them. This CDR3 comprises 14 residues. DNA of the CDR3: TGTGCCAGCAGCCCTGCGGGCCATCTCGGCAGCTACACCTTC. Translating gives CASSPAGHLGSYTF.

This chain joins TRBV19 and TRBJ1-2; TRBD1 might be the D (6 bases). Germline V lookup: CDR1 LNHDA, CDR2 SQIVND (reference sequence). The CDR3 extends over 17 amino acids. The germline V and J ends were trimmed by 7 bases and 4 bases, with 25 bases remaining between them. The CDR3 protein is CASTEGEMPNLGYGYTF. CDR3 coding DNA: TGTGCCAGTACGGAGGGGGAGATGCCCAACCTTGGCTATGGCTACACCTTC. Drawing the rest from reference TRBV19 and TRBJ1-2, the complete variable domain is DGGITQSPKYLFRKEGQNVTLSCEQNLNHDAMYWYRQDPGQGLRLIYYSQIVNDFQKGDIAEGYSVSREKKESFPLTVTSAQKNPTAFYLCASTEGEMPNLGYGYTFGSGTRLTVV.

This clonotype turned up a few times. This sequence joins TRBV19 and TRBJ2-3; 10 bases line up with TRBD2. Germline-derived CDR1 and CDR2 are LNHDA and SQIVND (reference sequence). Trimming at V came to 5 bases and at J to 6 bases, leaving 5 bases not matched to a gene. The CDR3 consists of 14 residues. The CDR3 coding sequence is TGTGCCAGTAGTTTACTAGCGGGATCGGATACGCAGTATTTT. This encodes CASSLLAGSDTQYF. Full variable domain (remainder filled in from reference TRBV19 and TRBJ2-3): DGGITQSPKYLFRKEGQNVTLSCEQNLNHDAMYWYRQDPGQGLRLIYYSQIVNDFQKGDIAEGYSVSREKKESFPLTVTSAQKNPTAFYLCASSLLAGSDTQYFGPGTRLTVL.

The chain uses TRBV4-1 and TRBJ2-1; possible D gene TRBD2, 6 bases. The CDR3 runs to 17 residues. V dropped 3 bases and J dropped 4 bases, with 19 bases sitting between them. Germline loops: CDR1 MGHRA, CDR2 YSYEKL. CDR3 residues: CASSQVISGLLYNEQFF. The DNA of the CDR3 is TGCGCCAGCAGCCAGGTTATTTCGGGACTCCTTTACAATGAGCAGTTCTTC.